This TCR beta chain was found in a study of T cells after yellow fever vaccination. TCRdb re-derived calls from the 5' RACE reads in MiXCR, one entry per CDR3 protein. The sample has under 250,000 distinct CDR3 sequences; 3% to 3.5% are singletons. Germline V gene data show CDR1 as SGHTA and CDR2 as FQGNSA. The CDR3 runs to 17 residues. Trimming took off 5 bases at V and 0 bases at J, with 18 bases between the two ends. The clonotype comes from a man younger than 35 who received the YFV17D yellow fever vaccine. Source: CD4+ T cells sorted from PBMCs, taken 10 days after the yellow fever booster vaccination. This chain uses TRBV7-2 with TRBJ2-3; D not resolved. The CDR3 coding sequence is TGTGCCAGCAGCCGACGGACCTCAACTACTAGCACAGATACGCAGTATTTT. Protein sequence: CASSRRTSTTSTDTQYF.